This entry features one TCR beta chain sequence. Its specificity is not known. The CDR3 covers 18 residues. Germline assignment: CDR1 MDHEN and CDR2 SYDVKM. The source of the sample is a study of CXCR3-negative and CXCR3-positive naive CD8 T cells. Findings and limits, study-wide: Memory CD8+ cells showed much lower diversity, while both naive subsets displayed comparably high diversity. Naive CXCR3-positive and CXCR3-negative cells shared TRBV-TRBJ usage; memory cells diverged.

In preparing the TRB cDNA libraries, 5' RACE with UMI labels was used. TCRdb reprocessed the 5' RACE reads and reports one entry per CDR3 protein, with no DNA. The listing records roughly 48,000 distinct CDR3 sequences. What was sequenced was memory CD8+ T cells from blood. The rearrangement links TRBV28 to TRBJ2-7; absent DNA, TCRdb's TRBD2 call cannot be checked. The receptor comes from a human donor in good health. Some clones in this sample may be carry-over from other donors' samples. CDR3: CASSSRSSGKSFSYEQYF.